This T cell receptor beta chain was documented in a study of blood T cell repertoires in COVID-19. Per the germline V gene, CDR1 is SGHDT and CDR2 is YYEEEE. Trimming cost V 0 bases and J 4 bases, with 11 bases left between them. The CDR3 spans 15 residues. Authors' data handling: For nucleated cells, counts were estimated from reference gene primer amplification. The assay was immunoSEQ multiplex PCR, and TCRdb's table has in-frame clones only and misses some. The V and J calls and clone size were taken over from that table, and D and trimming were inferred from the DNA. The sample lists some 200,000 clones; 89% were seen once.

The chain employs TRBV5-6 and TRBJ2-4, with D possibly TRBD1 on 7 matching bases. This TCR was sampled from a woman aged 18 to 35 who had recovered from COVID-19. The specimen sequenced was PBMCs or T cells enriched from blood (not recorded which). CDR3 sequence: CASSLAAGGKNIQYF. The CDR3 region has the DNA TGTGCCAGCAGCTTGGCAGCAGGGGGGAAAAACATTCAGTACTTC.